One sample yielded the 10 T cell receptor beta chains listed below, sequenced in a study of siplizumab effects on memory and regulatory T cells. Using immunoSEQ multiplex PCR, the repertoire was profiled, and TCRdb retains in-frame clones only, with some absent. The sample holds around 6,700 clones, roughly 63% seen once. Specimen: effector memory CD8+ T cells sorted from blood. The subset: unstimulated CD8+ effector memory T cells. The receptors were sampled from a human donor in good health.

This clone was observed a handful of times. This chain links TRBV5-6 with TRBJ2-7; 7 nucleotides match TRBD1. Germline V gene data show CDR1 as SGHDT and CDR2 as YYEEEE. There are 14 residues in the CDR3. V was pared by 2 bases and J by 4 bases, with 6 bases of the junction left unmatched. CDR3 coding DNA: TGTGCCAGCAGCTTTCCGGGACAGCCTTACGAGCAGTACTTC. It specifies CASSFPGQPYEQYF.

On this clone itself: This same CDR3 is encoded by further DNA sequences in the sample. The V call is TRBV28, the J call TRBJ1-2; D is perhaps TRBD1 (5 bases). Germline V gene lookup returns CDR1 MDHEN and CDR2 SYDVKM. Trimming stripped 3 bases from V and 5 bases from J, with 16 bases between. This CDR3 spans 15 amino acids. The CDR3 nucleotides read TGTGCCAGCAGTTTCATACAAGGGGCCTCGTATGGCTACACCTTC. This gives the protein CASSFIQGASYGYTF.

The chain couples TRBV19 to TRBJ2-5; possibly TRBD2 for D (6 bases). V lost 5 bases and J lost 5, with 12 bases in between. The CDR3 consists of 13 residues. Germline CDR1 is LNHDA and CDR2 is SQIVND (reference sequence). This CDR3 reads CASSLRAGETQYF. CDR3 DNA sequence: TGTGCCAGTAGTTTAAGGGCGGGGGAGACCCAGTACTTC.

This clone was detected once. V usage is TRBV9 and J usage is TRBJ2-7; 9 bases map to TRBD2. The CDR3 extends over 16 amino acids. Trimming removed 3 bases from V and 2 bases from J; junction bases left unmatched: 9. Germline V gene data show CDR1 as SGDLS and CDR2 as YYNGEE. As DNA, the CDR3 is TGTGCCAGCAGCGCCAGGGAAGCGGGGGGACCCTACGAGCAGTACTTC. Its protein is CASSAREAGGPYEQYF.

V gene TRBV27 combines with J gene TRBJ2-7; D possibly corresponds to TRBD2 (7 bases). CDR3 length equals 13 residues. Germline V gene lookup returns CDR1 MNHEY and CDR2 SMNVEV (reference sequence). The V end lost 11 bases, the J end lost 5 bases, and 19 bases lay between the germline ends. The CDR3 loop reads CALGAGAPHEQYF. The CDR3 DNA reads TGTGCCCTGGGTGCGGGGGCCCCTCACGAGCAGTACTTC.

The rearrangement links TRBV6-1 to TRBJ2-3; TRBD1 is a possible D gene (6 bases). The CDR3 spans 17 residues. The germline CDR1 and CDR2 sequences are MNHNS and SASEGT. V was pared by 1 base and J by 0 bases, with 14 bases between. This CDR3 reads CASSEVGGSPSTDTQYF. CDR3 in DNA: TGTGCCAGCAGTGAAGTTGGGGGCTCTCCTAGCACAGATACGCAGTATTTT.

V and J are TRBV29-1 and TRBJ1-1, with D tentatively TRBD1 (6 bases). Trimming pared 1 base from V and 4 bases from J, leaving 7 bases between. CDR3 length equals 12 residues. Germline V gene data show CDR1 as SQVTM and CDR2 as ANQGSEA. The CDR3 nucleotides read TGCAGCGTTGAAGGAGGGGGCACTGAAGCTTTCTTT. It specifies CSVEGGGTEAFF.

The V gene is TRBV2, the J gene TRBJ2-3, with D tentatively TRBD1 (6 bases). The germline CDR1 and CDR2 sequences are SNHLY and FYNNEI. CDR3 size: 15 residues. The germline V and J ends were trimmed by 5 bases and 1 base, with 13 bases remaining between them. The CDR3 region has the DNA TGTGCCAGCAGTTTCCCTCCAGGGGGCACAGATACGCAGTATTTT. This encodes CASSFPPGGTDTQYF.

The chain is built from TRBV4-1 and TRBJ2-1; no reliable D call. CDR1 MGHRA and CDR2 YSYEKL come from the germline V gene. The CDR3 is 14 residues long. The ends were cut back, 1 base at V and 7 bases at J, with 11 bases in the middle. The CDR3 bases are TGCGCCAGCAGCCAAGGGGCTTGGTGGAATGAGCAGTTCTTC. Its protein is CASSQGAWWNEQFF.

The chain employs TRBV7-8 and TRBJ2-5, with D possibly being TRBD1 or TRBD2 (5 bases each). The CDR3 runs to 14 residues. V was clipped by 4 bases and J by 5 bases, with 14 bases between them. Looked up from germline, CDR1 is SGHVS and CDR2 is FQNEAQ. In DNA form, the CDR3 reads TGTGCCAGCAGCTCCCCCGACAGAGGGGAGACCCAGTACTTC. This encodes CASSSPDRGETQYF.